These T cell receptor beta chains were read from a single sample in a study of T cells after yellow fever vaccination. TCRdb itself ran the 5' RACE reads through MiXCR, one entry per CDR3 protein. The table lists almost 600,000 distinct CDR3 sequences, about 13% of them singletons, with more than 13% in the top ten. Sequencing used PBMCs, obtained on the day of the yellow fever booster vaccination. Source of these receptors: a man aged 25-40 years who received the YFV17D yellow fever vaccine. The CDR3 runs from the conserved cysteine through the conserved F or W. The D gene is left open where the match is weak. Clone size is given for some rows only: seen once, a few or many times, or a class if the clone is expanded.

J gene,clone size,V gene,D gene,CDR3 DNA,CDR3 protein
TRBJ2-1,-,TRBV5-1,TRBD2,TGCGCCAGCAGCTCCCCCCGACTAGCGGACCCGGGGAATGAGCAGTTCTTC,CASSSPRLADPGNEQFF
TRBJ2-1,-,TRBV24-1,-,TGTGCCACCAGTGGGTCGACAGGGACTGGGGCGGTGAATGAGCAGTTCTTC,CATSGSTGTGAVNEQFF
TRBJ2-1,few,TRBV5-6,-,TGTGCCAGCAGCCCTGGCCGGGTACAGTTCTTC,CASSPGRVQFF
TRBJ2-6,few,TRBV11-2,TRBD1,TGTGCCAGCAGCTTAGAGAGGCCAGGGGGAGTCTTTGGGGCCAACGTCCTGACTTTC,CASSLERPGGVFGANVLTF
TRBJ2-1,few,TRBV4-3,TRBD2,TGCGCCAGCAGCCGATTACTAGCGACCTCCTACAATGAGCAGTTCTTC,CASSRLLATSYNEQFF
TRBJ2-7,few,TRBV7-2,TRBD2,TGTGCCAGCAGCTTATACCTTAGCGGGGGAGGTCCCTACGAGCAGTACTTC,CASSLYLSGGGPYEQYF
TRBJ1-6,-,TRBV6-1,-,TGTGCCAGCAGTCCCCGGCGGTGGGGATCCTATAATTCACCCCTCCACTTT,CASSPRRWGSYNSPLHF
TRBJ2-1,-,TRBV20-1,TRBD2,TGCAGTGCTCCAGAACAGCGCGGGAGGGCCGCCAATGAGCAGTTCTTC,CSAPEQRGRAANEQFF
TRBJ2-3,few,TRBV20-1,TRBD2,TGCAGTGCTGGGGGGACTAGCAGCGCAGATACGCAGTATTTT,CSAGGTSSADTQYF
TRBJ2-7,-,TRBV6-1,-,TGTGCCACCAAGCGAGACGAGCAGTACTTC,CATKRDEQYF
TRBJ2-6,few,TRBV12-5,TRBD1,TGTGCTAGTGGTTTGTTCACAGGGGGCCTTGGGGCCAACGTCCTGACTTTC,CASGLFTGGLGANVLTF
TRBJ2-2,-,TRBV20-1,-,TGCAGTGCTAGAGCTCTGGGGAAATTGAACACCGGGGAGCTGTTTTTT,CSARALGKLNTGELFF
TRBJ1-3,-,TRBV7-6,-,TGTGCCAGCAGCAATAGATGGAAATCTGGAAACACCATATATTTT,CASSNRWKSGNTIYF
TRBJ2-7,few,TRBV30,TRBD1,TGTGCCTGGACCCGACAGGGATGGGGCGAGCAGTACTTC,CAWTRQGWGEQYF
TRBJ2-1,few,TRBV9,-,TGTGCCAGCAGCCCCGCGGGGAGCCCGGGTGAGCAGTTCTTC,CASSPAGSPGEQFF
TRBJ1-3,few,TRBV20-1,TRBD1,TGCAGTGCAGCCGGGACAGCTGGAAACACCATATATTTT,CSAAGTAGNTIYF
TRBJ2-5,-,TRBV6-5,-,TGTGCCAGCAGTACTTCCGGGACACATCAAGAGACCCAGTACTTC,CASSTSGTHQETQYF
TRBJ2-3,few,TRBV7-9,-,TGTGCCAGCATCCTCGGGGACTCAGATACGCAGTATTTT,CASILGDSDTQYF
TRBJ1-1,-,TRBV6-5,-,TGTGCCAGCAGTTACAACGGTTTGGGTACTGAAGCTTTCTTT,CASSYNGLGTEAFF
TRBJ1-5,-,TRBV7-9,-,TGTGCCAGCAGTCCCGACAGGCTGGGAAGCAATCAGCCCCAGCATTTT,CASSPDRLGSNQPQHF
TRBJ1-2,many,TRBV12-3/TRBV12-4,-,TGTGCCAGCAGTTTGGAAGGTCGAGGCGGCTACACCTTC,CASSLEGRGGYTF
TRBJ2-1,-,TRBV4-3,TRBD1,TGCGCCAGCAGCCAAGAATGGGGACAGGGATACAATGAGCAGTTCTTC,CASSQEWGQGYNEQFF